The 17 T cell receptor beta chains presented below share a single source sample, sequenced in a study of regulatory T cells in long-lasting Graves disease. Combining iRepertoire HTBI primers with Arm-PCR of CDR3 regions, the authors built TCR beta libraries. TCRdb independently ran MiXCR on the multiplex PCR reads; one entry per CDR3 protein. The table records just over 600,000 distinct CDR3 sequences, 16% of them present only once. Time point noted: newly diagnosed GD, antithyroid drugs for less than 3 months. From RNA extracted from PBMCs, the TCR library was made. The same sample was also studied in work on T cells in Graves' hyperthyroidism and ophthalmopathy.

This sample comprised peripheral blood mononuclear cells (PBMCs), obtained at new diagnosis, from a patient treated with antithyroid drugs. All receptors come from a woman under 40 with Graves disease.

The chain couples TRBV6-1 to TRBJ2-3; TRBD1 or TRBD2 may be the D gene (6 bases each). The length of the CDR3 is 16 residues. Germline assignment: CDR1 MNHNS and CDR2 SASEGT. V lost 4 bases and J lost 2, with 16 bases in between. As DNA, the CDR3 is TGTGCCAGCAGTGCTAACAGGGACTCGCACACAGATACGCAGTATTTT. Amino acids: CASSANRDSHTDTQYF.

This clonotype has only a few counts. The CDR3 is CASSLAGQAGGPQHF. The CDR3 coding sequence is TGTGCCAGCAGCTTAGCAGGACAGGCTGGAGGGCCCCAGCATTTT. This chain joins TRBV7-9 and TRBJ1-5; TRBD1 matches 7 bases. Germline V gene sequence: CDR1 SEHNR, CDR2 FQNEAQ (reference sequence). The CDR3 sequence is 15 residues long. V shed 0 bases, J shed 9 bases, and the junction held 8 bases outside the gene matches.

This clonotype turned up a few times. The V call is TRBV20-1, the J call TRBJ2-1; D is uncertain. V was trimmed by 6 bases and J by 4 bases, leaving 13 bases between them. The CDR3 totals 13 residues. Germline V gene lookup returns CDR1 DFQATT and CDR2 SNEGSKA (reference sequence). CDR3 coding DNA: TGCAGTGCCGTGGAATCGGATTACAATGAGCAGTTCTTC. Translated: CSAVESDYNEQFF.

The table lists this clonotype with a few counts. This chain joins TRBV5-1 and TRBJ2-3; TRBD2 is a possible D gene (6 bases). With 4 bases removed from V and 2 bases from J, the gap between germline ends came to 11 bases. The germline V gene encodes CDR1 SGHRS and CDR2 YFSETQ. This CDR3 comprises 14 residues. The CDR3 DNA is TGCGCCAGCAGCCGAGCGGGTTTCACAGATACGCAGTATTTT. Its protein product is CASSRAGFTDTQYF.

The chain is built from TRBV3-1 and TRBJ2-1; perhaps TRBD2 as D (6 bases). The closer fit of TRBJ2-5 to the DNA end suggests the J call may be wrong. The CDR3 extends over 14 amino acids. CDR1 is LGHDT, CDR2 YNNKEL, per germline (reference sequence). In nucleotides, the CDR3 is TGTGCCAGCAGCCAGGGGGGACGTCAAGAGACCCAGTACTTC. Translation gives CASSQGGRQETQYF.

This chain uses TRBV6-2 or TRBV6-3 with TRBJ2-3; TRBD1 is a possible D gene (6 bases). Germline V gene sequence: CDR1 MNHEY, CDR2 SVGEGT. Trimming pared 8 bases from V and 6 bases from J, leaving 18 bases between. There are 14 residues in the CDR3. CDR3 amino acids: CASGDRRNRDTQYF. The CDR3 DNA sequence: TGTGCCAGCGGAGACAGGAGAAATAGGGATACGCAGTATTTT.

This clonotype was detected only a few times. The rearrangement uses TRBV20-1 and TRBJ2-2; 13 bases fit TRBD2. Germline V gives CDR1 DFQATT, CDR2 SNEGSKA (reference sequence). The CDR3 spans 16 residues. The V and J ends lost 3 bases and 5 bases, in that order; junction bases with no gene match: 6. The CDR3 loop is CSASATGLAGTGELFF. The CDR3 DNA follows: TGCAGTGCTAGCGCCACGGGACTAGCGGGAACCGGGGAGCTGTTTTTT.

This clonotype has ten or more counts. This chain uses TRBV20-1 with TRBJ1-1, with D possibly being TRBD1 (6 bases). The CDR3 has 14 residues. CDR1 is DFQATT and CDR2 is SNEGSKA in the germline V gene (reference sequence). Trimming shortened V by 0 bases and J by 4 bases, and 12 bases separated the two germline ends. The CDR3 here is CSAREGAGSTEAFF. The CDR3 DNA reads TGCAGTGCTAGAGAGGGGGCGGGGAGCACTGAAGCTTTCTTT.

The chain combines TRBV5-1 with TRBJ2-1, with 11 bases lining up with TRBD2. The V gene end was trimmed by 3 bases and the J gene end by 7 bases; junction bases not matched to a gene: 12. This CDR3 region has 17 residues. The germline CDR1 and CDR2 sequences are SGHRS and YFSETQ. For the CDR3, the DNA is TGCGCCAGCAGCTCCTTCGGCTCGACTAGCGGGAAAAATGAGCAGTTCTTC. Translating it yields CASSSFGSTSGKNEQFF. The full variable domain, in which reference TRBV5-1 and TRBJ2-1 provide the parts outside the CDR3, is KAGVTQTPRYLIKTRGQQVTLSCSPISGHRSVSWYQQTPGQGLQFLFEYFSETQRNKGNFPGRFSGRQFSNSRSEMNVSTLELGDSALYLCASSSFGSTSGKNEQFFGPGTRLTVL.

This clonotype was seen many times. The rearrangement joins TRBV11-2 to TRBJ2-7, with TRBD2 matching over 8 bases. Germline CDR1 SGHAT, CDR2 FQNNGV. Trimming cost V 1 base and J 0 bases; bases outside gene matches: 2. The CDR3 consists of 15 residues. The CDR3 loop reads CASSLGSGISYEQYF. CDR3 DNA sequence: TGTGCCAGCAGCTTAGGTAGCGGGATCTCCTACGAGCAGTACTTC. The whole variable domain, filled in from reference TRBV11-2 and TRBJ2-7, reads EAGVAQSPRYKIIEKRQSVAFWCNPISGHATLYWYQQILGQGPKLLIQFQNNGVVDDSQLPKDRFSAERLKGVDSTLKIQPAKLEDSAVYLCASSLGSGISYEQYFGPGTRLTVT.

The chain uses TRBV24-1 and TRBJ2-1, with D possibly TRBD2 on 5 matching bases. CDR1 and CDR2 from the germline V gene are KGHDR and SFDVKD. This CDR3 spans 12 amino acids. V dropped 5 bases and J dropped 7 bases, with 8 bases sitting between them. The CDR3 coding sequence is TGTGCCACCAGTGCGGGGTGGAATGAGCAGTTCTTC. As protein: CATSAGWNEQFF.

The chain couples TRBV7-2 to TRBJ1-5; D is perhaps TRBD1 (5 bases). The CDR3 runs to 15 residues. V lost 5 bases, J lost 2 bases, and 13 bases lay in between. Germline CDR1 reads SGHTA; CDR2 reads FQGNSA. The CDR3, as DNA: TGTGCCAGCAGCAACCGGGACTTAGGCAATCAGCCCCAGCATTTT. It is translated as CASSNRDLGNQPQHF.

The gene calls are TRBV12-3 or TRBV12-4 and TRBJ2-7; 10 nucleotides match TRBD1. The V and J ends lost 7 bases and 5 bases, in that order; junction bases with no gene match: 11. The CDR3 spans 15 residues. CDR3 coding DNA: TGTGCCAGCACTGCTCGTCGACAGGGGGCCCACGAGCAGTACTTC. Translated: CASTARRQGAHEQYF.

V usage is TRBV3-1 and J usage is TRBJ2-7; D possibly corresponds to TRBD2 (6 bases). CDR1 and CDR2 from the germline V gene are LGHDT and YNNKEL (reference sequence). The CDR3 is made up of 14 amino acids. V lost 4 bases and J lost 1, with 11 bases in between. The CDR3 here is CASSRAGLSYEQYF. For the CDR3, the DNA is TGTGCCAGCAGCCGAGCGGGCCTATCCTACGAGCAGTACTTC.

The V and J genes are TRBV27 and TRBJ2-1; 9 bases agree with TRBD1. CDR1 is MNHEY, CDR2 SMNVEV, per germline (reference sequence). The J segment lost 2 bases and the V segment lost 7 bases, leaving 6 bases of the junction unmatched. This CDR3 is 15 amino acids long. CDR3 sequence: CASTRDRATYNEQFF. In nucleotides, the CDR3 is TGTGCCAGCACCAGGGACAGGGCGACCTACAATGAGCAGTTCTTC.

This clonotype was observed at least ten times. CDR3 coding DNA: TGTGCCAGCAGTACGGCGGCGGAAGCTTTCTTT. This gives the protein CASSTAAEAFF. V usage is TRBV7-8 and J usage is TRBJ1-1; D not certain. Germline assignment: CDR1 SGHVS and CDR2 FQNEAQ. The CDR3 spans 11 residues. The V end lost 6 bases, the J end lost 8 bases, and 10 bases lay between the germline ends.

Ten or more counts support this clonotype. The rearrangement uses TRBV28 and TRBJ2-2; unclear D gene. This CDR3 is 16 amino acids long. Trimming cost V 8 bases and J 0 bases, with 16 bases left between them. Germline V gene lookup returns CDR1 MDHEN and CDR2 SYDVKM. DNA for the CDR3: TGTGCCAGCGGTGTGCGGAGAAAAACGAACACCGGGGAGCTGTTTTTT. Translation gives CASGVRRKTNTGELFF.